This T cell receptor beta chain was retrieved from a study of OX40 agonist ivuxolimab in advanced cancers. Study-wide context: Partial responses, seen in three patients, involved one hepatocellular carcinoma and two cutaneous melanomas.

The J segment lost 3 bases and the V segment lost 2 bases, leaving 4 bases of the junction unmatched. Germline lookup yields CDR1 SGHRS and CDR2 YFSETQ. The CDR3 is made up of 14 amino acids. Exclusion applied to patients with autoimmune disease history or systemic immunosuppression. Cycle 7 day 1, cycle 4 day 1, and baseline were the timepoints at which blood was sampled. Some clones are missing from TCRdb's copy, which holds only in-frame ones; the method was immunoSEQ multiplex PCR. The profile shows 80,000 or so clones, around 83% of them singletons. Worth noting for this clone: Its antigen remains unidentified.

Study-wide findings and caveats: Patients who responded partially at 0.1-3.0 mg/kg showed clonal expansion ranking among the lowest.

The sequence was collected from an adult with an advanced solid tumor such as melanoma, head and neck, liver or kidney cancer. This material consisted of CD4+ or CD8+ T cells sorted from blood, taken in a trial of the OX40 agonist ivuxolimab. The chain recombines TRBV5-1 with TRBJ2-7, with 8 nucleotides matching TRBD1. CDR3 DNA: TGCGCCAGCAGCTTCGGGACAGGTCTCTACGAGCAGTACTTC. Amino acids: CASSFGTGLYEQYF.